This is a list of T cell receptor beta chains from one sample in a study of long-term antiretroviral therapy in people with HIV. Measured with immunoSEQ multiplex PCR; TCRdb has only the in-frame clones, and not every one. The sample yields around 21,000 clones, around 81% seen once. The sample here was unsorted PBMCs, taken 0.1 years before starting antiretroviral therapy. These receptors were taken from a man aged 35 to 55 with HIV. The CDR3 runs from the conserved cysteine through the conserved F or W. A D gene is named only where the DNA matches it firmly. Clone size is given for some rows only: seen once, a few or many times, or a class if the clone is expanded.

>TRBV18|-|TRBJ2-3|TRBD1
TGTGCCAGCTCACCACCTGGGACAGCCGGCACAGATACGCAGTATTTT
CASSPPGTAGTDTQYF
>TRBV30|-|TRBJ1-2|-
TGTGCCTGGGGACAGAACTATGGCTACACCTTC
CAWGQNYGYTF
>TRBV6-6|-|TRBJ2-7|-
TGTGCCAGCAGTTTTCGTACTGGGCCCTCCTACGAGCAGTACTTC
CASSFRTGPSYEQYF
>TRBV6-5|once|TRBJ1-1|TRBD1
TGTGCCAGCAGGCCCGGACAGGGGATGAACACTGAAGCTTTCTTT
CASRPGQGMNTEAFF
>TRBV27|-|TRBJ2-7|-
TGTGCCAGCAGTTTATCTTCAGGAATGGGCTACGAGCAGTACTTC
CASSLSSGMGYEQYF
>TRBV9|-|TRBJ2-7|TRBD1
TGTGCCAGCAGCGGGGACAGTGCCTACGAGCAGTACTTC
CASSGDSAYEQYF
>TRBV13|-|TRBJ1-5|-
TGTGCCAGCAGCTTACGCCCGGTGGGTCGCAATCAGCCCCAGCATTTT
CASSLRPVGRNQPQHF
>TRBV28|-|TRBJ1-5|TRBD1
TGTGCCAGCAGGACCTCCGGGACAGAGAATCAGCCCCAGCATTTT
CASRTSGTENQPQHF
>TRBV28|-|TRBJ1-5|-
TGTGCCAGCAGTAGTACGGGGGCTCGTAATCAGCCCCAGCATTTT
CASSSTGARNQPQHF
>TRBV7-6|-|TRBJ2-5|TRBD1
TGTGCCAGCAGCCTCCTACAGGGGTTTGAGACCCAGTACTTC
CASSLLQGFETQYF
>TRBV6-1|few|TRBJ1-2|TRBD1
TGTGCCAGCAGTGGGACAGGCGCCCCCTATGGCTACACCTTC
CASSGTGAPYGYTF
>TRBV2|-|TRBJ1-1|-
TGTGCCAGCGGAGGGTACGTTAACACTGAAGCTTTCTTT
CASGGYVNTEAFF
>TRBV4-1|-|TRBJ2-1|TRBD1
TGCGCCAGCAGCCCCGGACAGGGCTTCAATGAGCAGTTCTTC
CASSPGQGFNEQFF
>TRBV11-2|-|TRBJ2-2|-
TGTGCCAGCAGCTTAGCCGCTCGGAACAGCGGGGAGCTGTTTTTT
CASSLAARNSGELFF
>TRBV6-5|once|TRBJ2-2|-
TGTGCCAGCAGGTATTCGAACACCGGGGAGCTGTTTTTT
CASRYSNTGELFF
>TRBV6-5|-|TRBJ2-7|-
TGTGCCAGCAGTCTTGCAGGCTACGAGCAGTACTTC
CASSLAGYEQYF